The present entry profiles one TCR beta chain with its context. Its antigen remains unidentified. These data belong to a study of T cells in localized non-small cell lung cancer. Sequencing used immunoSEQ multiplex PCR; TCRdb keeps in-frame clones, though not all of them. Here the sample spans around 50,000 clones, approximately 80% being singletons. Germline trimming cut 0 bases from V and 10 bases from J; bases unmatched to any gene: 20. Germline assignment: CDR1 ENHRY and CDR2 SYGVKD. This CDR3 is built from 18 residues. General study points: Uninvolved adjacent lung had the highest recorded T cell clonality, with tumor below it.

This TCR came from a female donor over 55 with stage II squamous cell lung carcinoma. J is TRBJ1-1 and V is TRBV10-3; 7 positions match TRBD1. The source was peripheral blood, collected before any cancer treatment. Here the CDR3 reads CAISESFPNVRQGLGAFF. Here the CDR3 DNA reads TGTGCCATCAGTGAGTCGTTTCCCAACGTCAGACAGGGACTAGGAGCTTTCTTT.